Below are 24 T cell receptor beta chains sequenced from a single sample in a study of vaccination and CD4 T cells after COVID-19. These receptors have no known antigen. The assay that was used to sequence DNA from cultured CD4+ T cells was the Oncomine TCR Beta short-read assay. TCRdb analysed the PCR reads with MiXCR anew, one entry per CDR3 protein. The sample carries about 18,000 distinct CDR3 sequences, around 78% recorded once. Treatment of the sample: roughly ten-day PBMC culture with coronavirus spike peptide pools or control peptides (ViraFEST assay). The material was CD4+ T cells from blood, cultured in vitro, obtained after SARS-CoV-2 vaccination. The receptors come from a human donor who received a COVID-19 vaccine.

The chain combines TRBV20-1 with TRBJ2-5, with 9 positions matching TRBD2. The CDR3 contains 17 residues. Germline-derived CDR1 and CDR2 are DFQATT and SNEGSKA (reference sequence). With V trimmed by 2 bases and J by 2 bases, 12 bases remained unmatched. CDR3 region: CSARKLAGIEYQETQYF. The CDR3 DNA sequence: TGCAGTGCTAGAAAGCTAGCGGGGATCGAGTATCAAGAGACCCAGTACTTC.

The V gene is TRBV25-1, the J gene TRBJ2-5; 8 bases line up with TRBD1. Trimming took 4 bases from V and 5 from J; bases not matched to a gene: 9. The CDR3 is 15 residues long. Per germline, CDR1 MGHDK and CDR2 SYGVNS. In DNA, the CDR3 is TGTGCCAGCAGTGGCTGGACAGGGATCGAGGAGACCCAGTACTTC. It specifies CASSGWTGIEETQYF.

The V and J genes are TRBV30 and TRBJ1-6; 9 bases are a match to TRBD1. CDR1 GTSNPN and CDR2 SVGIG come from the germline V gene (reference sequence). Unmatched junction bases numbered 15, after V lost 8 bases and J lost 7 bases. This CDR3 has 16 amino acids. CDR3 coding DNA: TGTGCCAGCAGCCGTACGACCGGGACAGGGAATTCACCCCTCCACTTT. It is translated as CASSRTTGTGNSPLHF.

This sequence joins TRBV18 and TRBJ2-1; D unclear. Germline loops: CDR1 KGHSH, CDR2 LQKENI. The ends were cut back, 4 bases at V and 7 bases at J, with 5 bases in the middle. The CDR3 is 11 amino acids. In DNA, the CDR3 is TGTGCCAGCTCACGGGAAAATGAGCAGTTCTTC. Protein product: CASSRENEQFF.

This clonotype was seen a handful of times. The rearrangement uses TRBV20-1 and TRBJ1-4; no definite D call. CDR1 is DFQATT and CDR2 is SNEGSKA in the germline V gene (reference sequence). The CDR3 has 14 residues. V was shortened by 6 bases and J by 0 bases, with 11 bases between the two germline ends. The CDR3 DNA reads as TGCAGTGCGACCCATAGGGCAACTAATGAAAAACTGTTTTTT. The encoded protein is CSATHRATNEKLFF.

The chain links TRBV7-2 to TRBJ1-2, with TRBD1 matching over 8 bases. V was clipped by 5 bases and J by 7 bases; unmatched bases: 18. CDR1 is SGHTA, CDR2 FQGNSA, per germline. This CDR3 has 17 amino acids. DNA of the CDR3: TGTGCCAGCAGCCCCGGCCGTGGACAGGGATGGTCGGGTGGCTACACCTTC. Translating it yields CASSPGRGQGWSGGYTF.

The chain's CDR3 is CASSHTELKPQHF. The CDR3, as DNA: TGCGCCAGCAGCCACACAGAGCTCAAACCCCAGCATTTT. This sequence joins TRBV4-1 and TRBJ1-5; no clear D. CDR1 and CDR2 from the germline V gene are MGHRA and YSYEKL. The germline V and J ends were trimmed by 3 bases and 10 bases, with 13 bases remaining between them. There are 13 residues in the CDR3.

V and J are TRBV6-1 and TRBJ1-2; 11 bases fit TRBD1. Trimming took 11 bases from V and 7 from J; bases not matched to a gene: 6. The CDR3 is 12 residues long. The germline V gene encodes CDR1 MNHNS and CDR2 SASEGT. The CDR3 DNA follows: TGTGCCGGTGGACAGGGGGCGCTTGGCTACACCTTC. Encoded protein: CAGGQGALGYTF.

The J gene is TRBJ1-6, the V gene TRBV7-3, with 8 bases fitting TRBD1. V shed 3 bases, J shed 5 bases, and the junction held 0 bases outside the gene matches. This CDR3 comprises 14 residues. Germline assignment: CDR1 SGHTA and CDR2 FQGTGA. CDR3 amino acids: CASSLTGDNSPLHF. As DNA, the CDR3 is TGTGCCAGCAGCTTGACAGGGGATAATTCACCCCTCCACTTT.

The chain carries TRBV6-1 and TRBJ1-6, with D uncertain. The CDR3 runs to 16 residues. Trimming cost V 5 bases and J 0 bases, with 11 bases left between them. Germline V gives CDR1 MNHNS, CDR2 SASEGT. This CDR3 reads CASSTDYSSYNSPLHF. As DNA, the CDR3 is TGTGCCAGCAGTACCGACTATAGCTCCTATAATTCACCCCTCCACTTT.

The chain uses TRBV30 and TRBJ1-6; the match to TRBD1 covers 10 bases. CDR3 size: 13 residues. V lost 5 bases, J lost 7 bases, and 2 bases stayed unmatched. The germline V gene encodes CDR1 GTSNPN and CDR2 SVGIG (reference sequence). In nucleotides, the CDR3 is TGTGCCTGGCAGGGACAGGGGAATTCACCCCTCCACTTT. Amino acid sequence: CAWQGQGNSPLHF. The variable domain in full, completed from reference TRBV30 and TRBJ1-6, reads SQTIHQWPATLVQPVGSPLSLECTVEGTSNPNLYWYRQAAGRGLQLLFYSVGIGQISSEVPQNLSASRPQDRQFILSSKKLLLSDSGFYLCAWQGQGNSPLHFGNGTRLTVT.

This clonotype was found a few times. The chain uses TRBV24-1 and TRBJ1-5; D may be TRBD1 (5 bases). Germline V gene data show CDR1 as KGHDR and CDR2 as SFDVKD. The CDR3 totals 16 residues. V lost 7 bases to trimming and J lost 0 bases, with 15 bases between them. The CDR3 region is CATRGTGDPSNQPQHF. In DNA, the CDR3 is TGTGCCACCAGAGGAACGGGGGACCCTAGCAATCAGCCCCAGCATTTT.

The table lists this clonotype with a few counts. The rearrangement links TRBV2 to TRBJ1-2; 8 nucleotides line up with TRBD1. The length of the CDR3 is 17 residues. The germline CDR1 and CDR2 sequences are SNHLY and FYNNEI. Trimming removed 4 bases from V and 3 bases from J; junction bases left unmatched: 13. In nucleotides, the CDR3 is TGTGCCAGCAGTGTCTCCGGACTCCAGGGGGCGGACTATGGCTACACCTTC. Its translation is CASSVSGLQGADYGYTF.

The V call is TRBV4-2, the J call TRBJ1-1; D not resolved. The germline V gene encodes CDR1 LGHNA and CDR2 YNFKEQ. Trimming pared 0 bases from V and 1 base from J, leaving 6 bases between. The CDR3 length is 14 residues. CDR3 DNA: TGTGCCAGCAGCCAAGATAGTAGGAACACTGAAGCTTTCTTT. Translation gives CASSQDSRNTEAFF.

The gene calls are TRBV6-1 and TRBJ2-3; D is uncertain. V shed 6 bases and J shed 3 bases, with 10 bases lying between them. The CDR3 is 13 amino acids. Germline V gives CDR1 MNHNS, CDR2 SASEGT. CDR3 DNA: TGTGCCAGCAGGGTGATAAGAACAGATACGCAGTATTTT. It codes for CASRVIRTDTQYF.

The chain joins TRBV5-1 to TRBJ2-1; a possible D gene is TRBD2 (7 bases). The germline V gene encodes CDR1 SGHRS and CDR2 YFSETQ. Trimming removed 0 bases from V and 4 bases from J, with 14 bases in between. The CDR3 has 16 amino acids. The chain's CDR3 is CASSLEVGGLYNEQFF. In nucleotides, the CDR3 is TGCGCCAGCAGCTTGGAAGTCGGGGGGCTATACAATGAGCAGTTCTTC.

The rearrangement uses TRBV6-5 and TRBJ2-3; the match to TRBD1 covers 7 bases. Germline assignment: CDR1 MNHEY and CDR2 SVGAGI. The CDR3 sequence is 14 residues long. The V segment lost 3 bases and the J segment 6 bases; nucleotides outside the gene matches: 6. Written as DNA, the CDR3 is TGTGCCAGCAGTTATGGGACAGAATCCGATACGCAGTATTTT. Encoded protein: CASSYGTESDTQYF.

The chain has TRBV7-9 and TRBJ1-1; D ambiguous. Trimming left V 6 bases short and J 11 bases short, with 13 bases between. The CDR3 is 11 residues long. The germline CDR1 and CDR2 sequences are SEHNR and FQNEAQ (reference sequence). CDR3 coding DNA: TGTGCCAGCAGAGGAGACAAAAAGGCTTTCTTT. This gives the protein CASRGDKKAFF.

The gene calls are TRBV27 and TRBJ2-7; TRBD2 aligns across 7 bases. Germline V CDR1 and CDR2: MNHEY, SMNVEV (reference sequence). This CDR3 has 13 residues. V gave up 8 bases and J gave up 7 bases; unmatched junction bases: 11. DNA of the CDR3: TGTGCCAGCCGCACCGGGGGGTCATGGGAGCAGTACTTC. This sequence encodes CASRTGGSWEQYF.

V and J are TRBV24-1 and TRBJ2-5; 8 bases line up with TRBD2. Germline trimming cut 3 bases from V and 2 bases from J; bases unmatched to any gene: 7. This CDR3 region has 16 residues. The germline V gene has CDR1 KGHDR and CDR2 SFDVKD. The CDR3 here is CATSDAGTSNQETQYF. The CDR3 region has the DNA TGTGCCACCAGTGATGCCGGGACTAGTAATCAAGAGACCCAGTACTTC.

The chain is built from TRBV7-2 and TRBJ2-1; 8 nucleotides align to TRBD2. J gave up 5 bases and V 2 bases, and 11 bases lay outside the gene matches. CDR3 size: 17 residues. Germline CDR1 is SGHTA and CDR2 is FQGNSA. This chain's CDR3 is CASSLRGGGLGDNEQFF. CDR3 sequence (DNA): TGTGCCAGCAGCTTAAGAGGGGGGGGACTAGGAGACAATGAGCAGTTCTTC.

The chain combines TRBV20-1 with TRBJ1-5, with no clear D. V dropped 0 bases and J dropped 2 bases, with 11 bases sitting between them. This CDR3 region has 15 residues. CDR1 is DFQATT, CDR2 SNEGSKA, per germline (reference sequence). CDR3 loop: CSARDSGEGNQPQHF. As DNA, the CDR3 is TGCAGTGCTAGAGATTCGGGTGAGGGCAATCAGCCCCAGCATTTT.

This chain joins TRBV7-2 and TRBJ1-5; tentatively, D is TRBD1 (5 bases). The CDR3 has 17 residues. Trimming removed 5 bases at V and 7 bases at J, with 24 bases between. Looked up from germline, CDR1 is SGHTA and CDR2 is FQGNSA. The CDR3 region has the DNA TGTGCCAGCAGCCCAAATATAGTAGTCAGGGCAGGGCAGCCCCAGCATTTT. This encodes CASSPNIVVRAGQPQHF.

The CDR3 loop reads CASSPRDRGHEQYF. The CDR3 nucleotides are TGTGCCAGCAGTCCTAGGGACAGGGGCCACGAGCAGTACTTC. The chain has TRBV12-3 or TRBV12-4 and TRBJ2-7; 10 bases align to TRBD1. Losses at the gene ends were 5 bases for V and 5 bases for J; bases not matched to a gene: 6. The CDR3 length is 14 residues.